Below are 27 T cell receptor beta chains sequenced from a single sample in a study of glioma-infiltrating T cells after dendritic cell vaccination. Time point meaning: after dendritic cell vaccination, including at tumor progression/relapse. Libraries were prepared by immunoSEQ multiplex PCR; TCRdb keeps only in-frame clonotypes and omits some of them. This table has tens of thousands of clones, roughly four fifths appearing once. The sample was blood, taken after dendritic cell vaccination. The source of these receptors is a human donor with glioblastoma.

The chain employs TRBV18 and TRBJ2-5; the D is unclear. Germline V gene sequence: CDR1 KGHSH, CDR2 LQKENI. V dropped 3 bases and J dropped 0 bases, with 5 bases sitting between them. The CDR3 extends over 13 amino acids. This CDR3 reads CASSPNHQETQYF. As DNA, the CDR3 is TGTGCCAGCTCACCTAATCACCAAGAGACCCAGTACTTC.

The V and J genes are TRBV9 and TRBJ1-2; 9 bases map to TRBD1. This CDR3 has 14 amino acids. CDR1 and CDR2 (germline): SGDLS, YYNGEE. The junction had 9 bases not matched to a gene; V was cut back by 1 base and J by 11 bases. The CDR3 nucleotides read TGTGCCAGCAGCGTATCGGGGACAGGGTTCGGGTACACCTTC. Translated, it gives CASSVSGTGFGYTF.

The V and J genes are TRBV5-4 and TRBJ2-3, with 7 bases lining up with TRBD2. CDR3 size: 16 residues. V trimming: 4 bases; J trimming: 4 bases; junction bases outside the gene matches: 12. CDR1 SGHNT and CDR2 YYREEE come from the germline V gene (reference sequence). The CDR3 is CASSPLGGGRSDTQYF. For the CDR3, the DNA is TGTGCCAGCAGCCCCCTGGGTGGCGGGAGATCAGATACGCAGTATTTT.

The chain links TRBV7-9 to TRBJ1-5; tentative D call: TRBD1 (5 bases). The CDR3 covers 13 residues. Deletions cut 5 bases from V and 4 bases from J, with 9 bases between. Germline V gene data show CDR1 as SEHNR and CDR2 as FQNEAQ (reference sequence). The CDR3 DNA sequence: TGTGCCAGCAGCCCCCAGGGTAATCAGCCCCAGCATTTT. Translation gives CASSPQGNQPQHF.

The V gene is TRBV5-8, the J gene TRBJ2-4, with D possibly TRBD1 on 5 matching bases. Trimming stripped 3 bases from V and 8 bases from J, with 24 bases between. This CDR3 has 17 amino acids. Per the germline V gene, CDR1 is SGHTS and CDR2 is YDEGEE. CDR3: CASSSSPGYQRRDIQYF. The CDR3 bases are TGTGCCAGCAGCTCGTCTCCAGGGTACCAAAGACGGGACATTCAGTACTTC.

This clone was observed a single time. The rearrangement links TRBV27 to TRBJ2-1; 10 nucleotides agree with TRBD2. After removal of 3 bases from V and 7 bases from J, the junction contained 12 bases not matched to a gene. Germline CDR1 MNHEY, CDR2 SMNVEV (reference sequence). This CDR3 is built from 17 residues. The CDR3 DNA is TGTGCCAGCAGTTTTTTCCCGGTAGCGGGAGGTGCGAATGAGCAGTTCTTC. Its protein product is CASSFFPVAGGANEQFF.

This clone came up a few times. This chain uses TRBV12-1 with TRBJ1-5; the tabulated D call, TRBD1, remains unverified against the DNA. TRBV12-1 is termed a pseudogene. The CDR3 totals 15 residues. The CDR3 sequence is CASFSSGQGIQPQHF. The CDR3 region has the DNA TGTGCCAGCTTTTCCTCCGGACAGGGAATTCAGCCCCAGCATTTT.

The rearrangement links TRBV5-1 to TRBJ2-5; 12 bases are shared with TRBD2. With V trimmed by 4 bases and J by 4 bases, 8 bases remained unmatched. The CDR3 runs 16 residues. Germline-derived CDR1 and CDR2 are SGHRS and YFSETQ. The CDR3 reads CASSVLAGGPGETQYF. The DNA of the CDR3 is TGCGCCAGCAGCGTGCTAGCGGGGGGGCCGGGAGAGACCCAGTACTTC. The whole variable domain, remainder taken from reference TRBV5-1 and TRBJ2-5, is KAGVTQTPRYLIKTRGQQVTLSCSPISGHRSVSWYQQTPGQGLQFLFEYFSETQRNKGNFPGRFSGRQFSNSRSEMNVSTLELGDSALYLCASSVLAGGPGETQYFGPGTRLLVL.

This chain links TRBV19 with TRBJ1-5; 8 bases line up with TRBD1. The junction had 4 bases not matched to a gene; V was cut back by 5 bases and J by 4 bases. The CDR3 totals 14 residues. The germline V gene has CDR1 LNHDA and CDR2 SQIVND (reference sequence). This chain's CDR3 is CASSFRQGNQPQHF. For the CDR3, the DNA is TGTGCCAGTAGTTTCCGACAGGGGAATCAGCCCCAGCATTTT.

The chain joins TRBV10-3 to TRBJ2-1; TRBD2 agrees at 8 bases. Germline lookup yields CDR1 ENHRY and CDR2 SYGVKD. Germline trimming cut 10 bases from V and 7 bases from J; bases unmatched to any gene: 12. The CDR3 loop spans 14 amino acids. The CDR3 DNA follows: TGTGCCACCAGAGAGGGACTAGAAAGGAATGAGCAGTTCTTC. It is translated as CATREGLERNEQFF.

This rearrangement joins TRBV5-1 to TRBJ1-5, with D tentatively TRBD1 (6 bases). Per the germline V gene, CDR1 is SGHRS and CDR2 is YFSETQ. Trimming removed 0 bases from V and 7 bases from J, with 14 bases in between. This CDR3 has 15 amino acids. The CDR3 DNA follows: TGCGCCAGCAGCTTGGGGGGGCAGGGGAACCAGCCCCAGCATTTT. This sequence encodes CASSLGGQGNQPQHF.

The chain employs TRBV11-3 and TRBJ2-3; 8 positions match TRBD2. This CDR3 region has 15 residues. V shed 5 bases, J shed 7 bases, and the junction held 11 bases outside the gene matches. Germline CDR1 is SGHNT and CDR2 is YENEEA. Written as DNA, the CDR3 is TGTGCCAGCAGCCTCGGGGGAGCGGGAGTAAATACGCAGTATTTT. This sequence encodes CASSLGGAGVNTQYF.

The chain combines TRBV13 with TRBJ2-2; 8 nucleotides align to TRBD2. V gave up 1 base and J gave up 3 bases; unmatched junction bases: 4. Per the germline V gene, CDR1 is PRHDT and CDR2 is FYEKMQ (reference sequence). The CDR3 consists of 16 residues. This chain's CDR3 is CASSLVAAGDTGELFF. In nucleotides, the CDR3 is TGTGCCAGCAGCTTAGTCGCAGCGGGGGACACCGGGGAGCTGTTTTTT.

The CDR3 nucleotides are TGTGCCAGCAGCTTAAGCGGTTCAGAGCTCTATGGCTACACCTTC. Translating gives CASSLSGSELYGYTF. V gene TRBV7-9 combines with J gene TRBJ1-2; D uncertain. The CDR3 is 15 residues long. Germline-derived CDR1 and CDR2 are SEHNR and FQNEAQ (reference sequence). Trimming took 2 bases from V and 4 from J, leaving 14 bases between them.

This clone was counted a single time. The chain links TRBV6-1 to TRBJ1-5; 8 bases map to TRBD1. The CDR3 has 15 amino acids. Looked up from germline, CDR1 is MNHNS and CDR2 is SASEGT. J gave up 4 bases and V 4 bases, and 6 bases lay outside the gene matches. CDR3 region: CASSAGQGLNQPQHF. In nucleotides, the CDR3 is TGTGCCAGCAGTGCCGGACAGGGACTTAATCAGCCCCAGCATTTT.

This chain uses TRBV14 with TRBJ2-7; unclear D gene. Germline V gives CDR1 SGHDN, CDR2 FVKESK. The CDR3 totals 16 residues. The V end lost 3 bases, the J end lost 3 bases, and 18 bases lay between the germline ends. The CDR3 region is CASSHLTPGEYYEQYV. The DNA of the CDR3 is TGTGCCAGCAGCCATCTGACGCCCGGCGAATACTACGAGCAGTACGTC.

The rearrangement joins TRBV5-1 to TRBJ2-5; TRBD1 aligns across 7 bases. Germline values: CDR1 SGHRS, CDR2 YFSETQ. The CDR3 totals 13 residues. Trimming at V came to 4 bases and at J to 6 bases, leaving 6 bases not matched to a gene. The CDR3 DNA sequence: TGCGCCAGCAGCAGCGACAGGGTGAAGACCCAGTACTTC. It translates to CASSSDRVKTQYF.

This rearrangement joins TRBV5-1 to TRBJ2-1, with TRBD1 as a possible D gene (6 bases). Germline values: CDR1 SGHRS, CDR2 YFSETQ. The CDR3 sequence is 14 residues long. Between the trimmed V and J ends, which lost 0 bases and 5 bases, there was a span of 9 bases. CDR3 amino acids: CASSLGQANNEQFF. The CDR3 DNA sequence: TGCGCCAGCAGCTTGGGACAGGCGAACAATGAGCAGTTCTTC.

The CDR3 sequence: CASSFGGLAGGKNTGELFF. As DNA, the CDR3 is TGCGCCAGCAGCTTCGGAGGACTAGCGGGAGGGAAGAACACCGGGGAGCTGTTTTTT. The chain carries TRBV5-1 and TRBJ2-2; 15 positions match TRBD2. The germline V gene has CDR1 SGHRS and CDR2 YFSETQ. CDR3 length: 19 amino acids. The J segment lost 1 base and the V segment lost 2 bases, leaving 6 bases of the junction unmatched.

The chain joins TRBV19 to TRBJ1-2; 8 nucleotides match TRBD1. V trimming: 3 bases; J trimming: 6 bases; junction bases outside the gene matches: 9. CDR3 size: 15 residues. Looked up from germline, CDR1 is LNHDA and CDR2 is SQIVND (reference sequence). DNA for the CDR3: TGTGCCAGTAGTATGGGGGACAGGTGGGGAGATGGCTACACCTTC. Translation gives CASSMGDRWGDGYTF.

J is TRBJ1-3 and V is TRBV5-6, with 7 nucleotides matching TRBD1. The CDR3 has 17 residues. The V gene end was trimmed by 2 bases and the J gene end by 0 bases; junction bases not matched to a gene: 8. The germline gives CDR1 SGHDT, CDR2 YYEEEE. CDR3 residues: CASSLLGQVSSGNTIYF. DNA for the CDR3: TGTGCCAGCAGCTTATTAGGACAGGTTTCCTCTGGAAACACCATATATTTT. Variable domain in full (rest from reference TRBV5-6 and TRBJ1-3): DAGVTQSPTHLIKTRGQQVTLRCSPKSGHDTVSWYQQALGQGPQFIFQYYEEEERQRGNFPDRFSGHQFPNYSSELNVNALLLGDSALYLCASSLLGQVSSGNTIYFGEGSWLTVV.

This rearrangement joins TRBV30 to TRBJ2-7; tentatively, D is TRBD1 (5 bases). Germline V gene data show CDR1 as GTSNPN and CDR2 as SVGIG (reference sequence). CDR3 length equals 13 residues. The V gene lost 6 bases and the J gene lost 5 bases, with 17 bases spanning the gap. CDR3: CACPSGQGNEQYV. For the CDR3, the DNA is TGTGCCTGCCCCTCAGGGCAGGGAAACGAGCAGTACGTC.

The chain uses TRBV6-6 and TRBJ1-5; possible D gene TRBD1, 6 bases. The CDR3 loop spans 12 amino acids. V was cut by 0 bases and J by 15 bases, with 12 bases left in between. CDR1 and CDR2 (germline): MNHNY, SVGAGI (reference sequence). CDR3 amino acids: CASSYSSGQTHF. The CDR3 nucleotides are TGTGCCAGCAGTTACTCGAGCGGACAGACGCATTTT.

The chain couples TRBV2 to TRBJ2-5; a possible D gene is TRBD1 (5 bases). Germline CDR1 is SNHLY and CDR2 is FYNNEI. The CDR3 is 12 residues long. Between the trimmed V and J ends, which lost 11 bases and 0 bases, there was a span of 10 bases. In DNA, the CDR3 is TGTGCCGGAGAGACAGACCAAGAGACCCAGTACTTC. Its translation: CAGETDQETQYF. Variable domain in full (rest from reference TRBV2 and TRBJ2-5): EPEVTQTPSHQVTQMGQEVILRCVPISNHLYFYWYRQILGQKVEFLVSFYNNEISEKSEIFDDQFSVERPDGSNFTLKIRSTKLEDSAMYFCAGETDQETQYFGPGTRLLVL.

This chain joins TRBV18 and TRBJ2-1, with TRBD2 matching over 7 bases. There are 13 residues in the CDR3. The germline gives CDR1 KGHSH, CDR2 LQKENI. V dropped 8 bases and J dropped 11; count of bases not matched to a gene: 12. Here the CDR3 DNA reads TGTGCCAGCACTCCCCGGGCGGGAGATAAGCAGTTCTTC. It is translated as CASTPRAGDKQFF. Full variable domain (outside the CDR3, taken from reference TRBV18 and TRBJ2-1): NAGVMQNPRHLVRRRGQEARLRCSPMKGHSHVYWYRQLPEEGLKFMVYLQKENIIDESGMPKERFSAEFPKEGPSILRIQQVVRGDSAAYFCASTPRAGDKQFFGPGTRLTVL.

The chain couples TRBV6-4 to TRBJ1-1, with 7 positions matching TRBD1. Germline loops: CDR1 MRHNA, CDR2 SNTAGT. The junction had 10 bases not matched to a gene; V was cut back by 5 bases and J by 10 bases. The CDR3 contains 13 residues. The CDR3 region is CASSTGQDLRAFF. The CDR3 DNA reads TGTGCCAGCAGTACCGGACAGGACCTGCGAGCTTTCTTT.

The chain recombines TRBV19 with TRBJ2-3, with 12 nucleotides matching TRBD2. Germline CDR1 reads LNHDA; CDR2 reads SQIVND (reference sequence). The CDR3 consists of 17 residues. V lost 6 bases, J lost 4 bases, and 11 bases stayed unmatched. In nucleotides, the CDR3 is TGTGCCAGTAGCCCAACCCGACTAGCGGGAGTGCCAGATACGCAGTATTTT. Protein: CASSPTRLAGVPDTQYF.